This TCR beta chain comes out of a study of cytomegalovirus exposure and HLA in healthy donors. Study summary: Earlier, almost 120 million unique TCR beta sequences were recovered from approximately 200 million T cells by an analysis. General study points: Among TCR beta chains, those listed as cytomegalovirus-associated numbered over 150. It was reportedly the case that the classifier diagnosed cytomegalovirus status with high specificity and sensitivity.

The PCR used 60 Vbeta and 13 Jbeta primers. Repertoires were generated with immunoSEQ multiplex PCR, while TCRdb's copy carries only in-frame clones and drops some. The sample contains 150,000 to 200,000 clones, over 75% of which appear only once. Concerning this clone: Its cognate antigen is unknown.

This CDR3 is 16 amino acids long. V was pared by 0 bases and J by 0 bases, with 12 bases between. From germline, CDR1 is MGHRA and CDR2 YSYEKL. The clonotype comes from a man aged 45-65 years in good health and CMV-seropositive. Sequencing used PBMCs. This chain uses TRBV4-1 with TRBJ2-7; weak D call: TRBD1 (6 bases). The DNA for the CDR3 is TGCGCCAGCAGCCAAGATAAGGGGGTTAGCTCCTACGAGCAGTACTTC. Translation: CASSQDKGVSSYEQYF.